This passage covers 21 T cell receptor beta chains from one sample sequenced in a study of memory CD4+ T cells and cytomegalovirus serostatus (dated by TCRdb to the late 2010s). Library method: the immunoSEQ multiplex PCR assay. TCRdb limited this immuneACCESS table to in-frame rearrangements with V and J called. A share of clones is missing; checked studies link under half to unresolved V genes, and the rest is unexplained. This sample is represented by 70,000 to 95,000 clones; around 80% of them were singletons. Less than 0.9% of the sample comes from the top ten. Single viable CD3+CD4+CD8-CD45RO+ cells were sorted as memory CD4+ T cells on a FACSAria II. The material sequenced was memory CD4+ T cells from blood. These receptors all come from an adult in good health and CMV-seronegative.

The V gene is TRBV7-8, the J gene TRBJ1-2; no clear D gene. CDR3 length: 15 residues. Per the germline V gene, CDR1 is SGHVS and CDR2 is FQNEAQ. Trimming pared 3 bases from V and 2 bases from J, leaving 13 bases between. For the CDR3, the DNA is TGTGCCAGCAGCTTTGGTCGGCGGATCAACTATGGCTACACCTTC. This translates into CASSFGRRINYGYTF.

The chain uses TRBV6-5 and TRBJ2-3; 11 bases are shared with TRBD2. Germline CDR1 is MNHEY and CDR2 is SVGAGI. The CDR3 runs 16 residues. The V segment lost 2 bases and the J segment 3 bases; nucleotides outside the gene matches: 4. In nucleotides, the CDR3 is TGTGCCAGCAGTTACCCATCTAGCGGGGGGACAGATACGCAGTATTTT. Translating gives CASSYPSSGGTDTQYF.

The table lists this clone with a few counts. The rearrangement uses TRBV5-6 and TRBJ1-1; no reliable D call. Between the trimmed V and J ends, which lost 4 bases and 5 bases, there was a span of 6 bases. Per germline, CDR1 SGHDT and CDR2 YYEEEE. The CDR3 length is 11 residues. CDR3 nucleotides: TGTGCCAGCAGCCTGGAAACTGAAGCTTTCTTT. Protein sequence: CASSLETEAFF.

The chain recombines TRBV6-5 with TRBJ2-7, with D possibly being TRBD1 (5 bases). Per germline, CDR1 MNHEY and CDR2 SVGAGI. There are 15 residues in the CDR3. Trimming took off 0 bases at V and 0 bases at J, with 9 bases between the two ends. This chain's CDR3 is CASSYSQGPSYEQYF. The CDR3 region has the DNA TGTGCCAGCAGTTACTCCCAGGGCCCCTCCTACGAGCAGTACTTC.

The chain joins TRBV7-3 to TRBJ1-1, with a tentative D call TRBD1 (5 bases). CDR1 is SGHTA, CDR2 FQGTGA, per germline. This CDR3 has 15 residues. V gave up 5 bases and J gave up 3 bases, with 16 bases separating them. CDR3: CASSPNSGAHTEAFF. The DNA for the CDR3 is TGTGCCAGCAGCCCAAATTCCGGGGCGCACACTGAAGCTTTCTTT. Drawing the rest from reference TRBV7-3 and TRBJ1-1, the complete variable domain is GAGVSQTPSNKVTEKGKYVELRCDPISGHTALYWYRQSLGQGPEFLIYFQGTGAADDSGLPNDRFFAVRPEGSVSTLKIQRTERGDSAVYLCASSPNSGAHTEAFFGQGTRLTVV.

This sequence joins TRBV2 and TRBJ1-2; D uncertain. Per the germline V gene, CDR1 is SNHLY and CDR2 is FYNNEI. V was pared by 3 bases and J by 4 bases, with 9 bases between. The CDR3 consists of 13 residues. The chain's CDR3 is CASSDPGVYGYTF. Written as DNA, the CDR3 is TGTGCCAGCAGTGATCCGGGCGTCTATGGCTACACCTTC.

This rearrangement joins TRBV6-5 to TRBJ1-6; 7 bases match TRBD1. The length of the CDR3 is 16 residues. The V and J ends lost 0 bases and 6 bases, in that order; junction bases with no gene match: 5. The germline V gene encodes CDR1 MNHEY and CDR2 SVGAGI. In nucleotides, the CDR3 is TGTGCCAGCAGTTACTCGACAGGGCTCGGTAATTCACCCCTCCACTTT. It is translated as CASSYSTGLGNSPLHF.

There are a few counts of this clone. The chain links TRBV4-1 to TRBJ2-2; no firm D call. There are 16 residues in the CDR3. V was clipped by 2 bases and J by 3 bases, with 13 bases between them. Germline CDR1 reads MGHRA; CDR2 reads YSYEKL. The CDR3 reads CASSQLDLIDTGELFF. The CDR3 region has the DNA TGCGCCAGCAGCCAACTAGACCTCATTGACACCGGGGAGCTGTTTTTT.

The CDR3 nucleotides read TGTGCGCTAGGTGGGGTCCCAACCAACGAGCAGTACTTC. It encodes CALGGVPTNEQYF. The V call is TRBV30, the J call TRBJ2-7; D remains unclear. The germline V gene has CDR1 GTSNPN and CDR2 SVGIG (reference sequence). The CDR3 runs to 13 residues.

The chain is built from TRBV20-1 and TRBJ2-5; no firm D call. Between the trimmed V and J ends, which lost 6 bases and 0 bases, there was a span of 5 bases. The CDR3 spans 11 residues. From germline, CDR1 is DFQATT and CDR2 SNEGSKA (reference sequence). CDR3 sequence (DNA): TGCAGTGCACAGCACCAAGAGACCCAGTACTTC. Residues: CSAQHQETQYF.

The chain combines TRBV6-5 with TRBJ1-1, with 7 bases that match TRBD1. The CDR3 covers 14 residues. The ends lost 6 bases at V and 4 bases at J; junction bases unmatched: 8. Germline V gene sequence: CDR1 MNHEY, CDR2 SVGAGI. The CDR3 loop reads CASSYQGEGTEAFF. The CDR3 coding sequence is TGTGCCAGCAGCTATCAGGGGGAGGGCACTGAAGCTTTCTTT.

The chain couples TRBV18 to TRBJ1-2; possible D gene TRBD1, 6 bases. This CDR3 is built from 14 residues. With 5 bases removed from V and 0 bases from J, the gap between germline ends came to 10 bases. Germline values: CDR1 KGHSH, CDR2 LQKENI. CDR3 in amino acids: CASSTGFSNYGYTF. The CDR3 DNA follows: TGTGCCAGCTCAACAGGGTTTTCTAACTATGGCTACACCTTC.

The chain uses TRBV7-9 and TRBJ1-4; a weak D match, TRBD1 (5 bases). Per the germline V gene, CDR1 is SEHNR and CDR2 is FQNEAQ (reference sequence). The CDR3 is made up of 14 amino acids. V was clipped by 1 base and J by 10 bases, with 13 bases between them. This CDR3 is CASSLGDTGTKLFF. DNA of the CDR3: TGTGCCAGCAGCTTAGGAGACACCGGGACAAAACTGTTTTTT.

The CDR3 sequence is CASSYVSQGRDEKLFF. CDR3 sequence (DNA): TGTGCCAGCAGCTACGTATCACAGGGGAGGGATGAAAAACTGTTTTTT. This sequence joins TRBV6-6 and TRBJ1-4; TRBD1 agrees at 7 bases. The germline CDR1 and CDR2 sequences are MNHNY and SVGAGI (reference sequence). This CDR3 region has 16 residues. V dropped 6 bases and J dropped 6; count of bases not matched to a gene: 13.

CDR3 residues: CASSLTGPKETQYF. CDR3 DNA sequence: TGCGCCAGCAGCTTAACAGGGCCCAAGGAGACCCAGTACTTC. J is TRBJ2-5 and V is TRBV5-1; the D gene is possibly TRBD1 (6 bases). Germline CDR1 and CDR2: SGHRS and YFSETQ. Trimming removed 2 bases from V and 5 bases from J, with 13 bases in between. The CDR3 totals 14 residues.

This rearrangement joins TRBV7-9 to TRBJ1-6; possible D gene TRBD1, 6 bases. CDR1 is SEHNR, CDR2 FQNEAQ, per germline (reference sequence). The ends were cut back, 5 bases at V and 7 bases at J, with 15 bases in the middle. This CDR3 contains 15 residues. The CDR3 spells CASSQPTGANSPLHF. In DNA form, the CDR3 reads TGTGCCAGCAGCCAACCTACGGGGGCAAATTCACCCCTCCACTTT.

The V call is TRBV7-2, the J call TRBJ1-4; D is perhaps TRBD1 (6 bases). The ends were cut back, 5 bases at V and 7 bases at J, with 14 bases in the middle. Germline lookup yields CDR1 SGHTA and CDR2 FQGNSA. The CDR3 extends over 14 amino acids. The CDR3 spells CASSVDSQSEKLFF. CDR3 nucleotide sequence: TGTGCCAGCAGCGTGGACAGCCAAAGTGAAAAACTGTTTTTT.

The chain combines TRBV5-1 with TRBJ1-1; D perhaps matches TRBD1 (5 bases). The V gene's germline CDR1 is SGHRS and CDR2 YFSETQ. This CDR3 has 14 residues. With 2 bases removed from V and 4 bases from J, the gap between germline ends came to 12 bases. The CDR3 reads CASSLEGMGTEAFF. CDR3 sequence (DNA): TGCGCCAGCAGCTTAGAGGGGATGGGCACTGAAGCTTTCTTT.

This chain connects TRBV5-1 to TRBJ1-2, with TRBD1 identical over 7 bases. Per germline, CDR1 SGHRS and CDR2 YFSETQ. V lost 8 bases, J lost 5 bases, and 9 bases stayed unmatched. The length of the CDR3 is 13 residues. CDR3 protein: CASTGTAPYGYTF. CDR3 bases: TGCGCCAGTACCGGGACAGCACCTTATGGCTACACCTTC.

V gene TRBV7-9 combines with J gene TRBJ2-5, with 7 nucleotides matching TRBD2. V lost 4 bases, J lost 3 bases, and 14 bases stayed unmatched. The CDR3 has 17 amino acids. Germline V CDR1 and CDR2: SEHNR, FQNEAQ (reference sequence). The CDR3 DNA follows: TGTGCCAGCAGCTCCATCTCCAGCGGACTAGTTAAAGAGACCCAGTACTTC. Translation gives CASSSISSGLVKETQYF.

In its sample, this clone was seen a few times. Other DNA sequences in the sample encode the same CDR3. This chain links TRBV7-2 with TRBJ1-1; D call uncertain. The CDR3 runs 13 residues. Deletions cut 1 base from V and 2 bases from J, with 5 bases between. Germline assignment: CDR1 SGHTA and CDR2 FQGNSA. The CDR3: CASSLGENTEAFF. The DNA for the CDR3 is TGTGCCAGCAGCTTAGGAGAAAACACTGAAGCTTTCTTT.